Presented here are 3 T cell receptor beta chains from one specimen sequenced in a study of CD8 T cells in ankylosing spondylitis. MiXCR was run by TCRdb on the 5' RACE reads, yielding one entry per CDR3 protein. The sample has roughly 36,000 distinct CDR3 sequences; more than 13% are singletons. Source material: blood. The receptor set was obtained from a male donor with ankylosing spondylitis or in good health (not recorded which).

This clonotype has more than one count but fewer than ten. The chain employs TRBV10-3 and TRBJ2-7; D is undetermined. The germline CDR1 and CDR2 sequences are ENHRY and SYGVKD. The CDR3 is made up of 12 amino acids. With 4 bases removed from V and 0 bases from J, the gap between germline ends came to 4 bases. The DNA for the CDR3 is TGTGCCATCAGTGGGAGCTCCTACGAGCAGTACGTC. Translating gives CAISGSSYEQYV.

The rearrangement links TRBV7-9 to TRBJ2-3, with 7 nucleotides matching TRBD2. Germline lookup yields CDR1 SEHNR and CDR2 FQNEAQ (reference sequence). Losses at the gene ends were 6 bases for V and 3 bases for J; bases not matched to a gene: 9. This CDR3 is 15 amino acids long. CDR3 DNA: TGTGCCAGCAGGTCCCTAGGGACTATAACAGATACGCAGTATTTT. This translates into CASRSLGTITDTQYF.

This chain links TRBV28 with TRBJ2-2, with D possibly matching TRBD2 (6 bases). V was trimmed by 7 bases and J by 6 bases, leaving 24 bases between them. There are 17 residues in the CDR3. Germline V CDR1 and CDR2: MDHEN, SYDVKM. CDR3 nucleotide sequence: TGTGCCAGCACCTCCCAGGTTGGGACTGGTTCATCCGGGGAGCTGTTTTTT. Translated: CASTSQVGTGSSGELFF.